This TCR beta chain was identified in a study of T cells in Graves' hyperthyroidism and ophthalmopathy. Study-level points and caveats: Ophthalmopathy could be told apart from stable hyperthyroidism with a 13 V-J model. The model identified upcoming ophthalmopathy a median about six months ahead of onset. Among clonotypes expanded in thyroid above 0.001, most were also found in blood.

Around 9.8 ml fresh peripheral blood yielded the PBMCs. What was amplified from RNA transcripts were TCR beta CDR3 regions. HTBI primers were employed in a first-round RT-PCR of the TCR CDR3. Via MiXCR, TCRdb re-called the multiplex PCR reads, giving one row per CDR3 protein. The sample shows around 690,000 distinct CDR3 sequences, 17% of them seen only once. This clonotype was detected a few times. Its antigen is unknown. Trimming took off 4 bases at V and 7 bases at J, with 7 bases between the two ends. The CDR3 is 12 amino acids. CDR1 and CDR2 (germline): KGHDR, SFDVKD. The gene calls are TRBV24-1 and TRBJ1-5; D is ambiguous. The sequence came from a man aged 50 to 60 with Graves' hyperthyroidism. The sequencing input was blood. The CDR3 nucleotides are TGTGCCACCAGTGAACAGATGCAGCCCCAGCATTTT. Amino acid sequence: CATSEQMQPQHF.